This TCR beta chain was captured by sequencing in a study of blood T cell repertoires in COVID-19. At the level of the study: Specimens from acute and convalescent COVID-19 originated in the United States, Italy and Spain.

From germline, CDR1 is SGDLS and CDR2 YYNGEE. This CDR3 is built from 16 residues. Trimming cost V 3 bases and J 0 bases, with 15 bases left between them. In terms of age and location, participants ranged from roughly 18 to 89 years and lived in under 30 US areas. Self-reported history from a screening survey and questionnaire set each donor's cohort. Authors' data handling: Using reference gene primer amplification, nucleated cell counts were estimated. The assay was immunoSEQ multiplex PCR, and TCRdb's table has in-frame clones only and misses some. D and trimming come from the DNA, and the V and J calls and clone size come from that table. The data hold over 150,000 clones, with about 90% observed a single time.

The rearrangement joins TRBV9 to TRBJ1-1; possibly TRBD1 for D (5 bases). This TCR came from a woman aged 45-60 years who had recovered from COVID-19. The source material was PBMCs or T cells enriched from blood (not recorded which). In DNA, the CDR3 is TGTGCCAGCAGCGCACAGACAGCTCTCATGAACACTGAAGCTTTCTTT. It is translated as CASSAQTALMNTEAFF.